This passage covers 7 T cell receptor beta chains from one sample sequenced in a study of Graves' ophthalmopathy and Graves' hyperthyroidism. For repertoire sequencing, the TCR beta CDR3 regions were amplified from RNA transcripts. Scientists carried out first-round RT-PCR using HTBI primers and then a second-round multiplex PCR. TCRdb reprocessed the multiplex PCR reads via MiXCR and lists one record per CDR3 protein. The sample yields approximately 160,000 distinct CDR3 sequences, over 35% seen once. Sequenced: peripheral blood. The receptors were gathered from a middle-aged woman with Graves' ophthalmopathy.

This chain joins TRBV11-1 and TRBJ1-3; TRBD1 matches at 8 bases. The CDR3 runs to 17 residues. The V and J ends lost 1 base and 0 bases, in that order; junction bases with no gene match: 5. CDR1 is SGHAT, CDR2 FQDESV, per germline (reference sequence). The CDR3: CASSLGDRPSSGNTIYF. The CDR3 nucleotides are TGTGCCAGCAGCTTAGGGGACAGGCCCAGCTCTGGAAACACCATATATTTT.

This clonotype was seen only a few times. CDR3 nucleotides: TGTGCCAGCAGTTTGTCGAGCGCATACCAAGAGACCCAGTACTTC. Its protein is CASSLSSAYQETQYF. V and J are TRBV28 and TRBJ2-5, with D unresolved. CDR3 length: 15 amino acids. V lost 3 bases, J lost 0 bases, and 11 bases lay in between. The germline CDR1 and CDR2 sequences are MDHEN and SYDVKM.

This clonotype showed up many times. The chain combines TRBV7-9 with TRBJ2-5; 13 nucleotides agree with TRBD2. Germline values: CDR1 SEHNR, CDR2 FQNEAQ (reference sequence). The J segment lost 5 bases and the V segment lost 5 bases, leaving 8 bases of the junction unmatched. The CDR3 contains 16 residues. CDR3 region: CASSATSGRVLETQYF. For the CDR3, the DNA is TGTGCCAGCAGCGCAACTAGCGGGAGGGTCCTGGAGACCCAGTACTTC.

CDR3 coding DNA: TGTGCTAGTGGTTTGCCTCCAGCATCCCGAGGCGATGGCTACACCTTC. This encodes CASGLPPASRGDGYTF. The rearrangement joins TRBV12-5 to TRBJ1-2; no firm D call. The CDR3 loop spans 16 amino acids. Germline V CDR1 and CDR2: LGHNT, FRNRAP. The V end lost 2 bases, the J end lost 6 bases, and 19 bases lay between the germline ends.

This clonotype appeared many times. This chain links TRBV12-3 or TRBV12-4 with TRBJ2-5; 7 bases are a match to TRBD2. V gave up 3 bases and J gave up 4 bases; unmatched junction bases: 8. CDR3 length: 15 amino acids. The DNA for the CDR3 is TGTGCCAGCAGTTTTATCGGGGGGTTCTTAGAGACCCAGTACTTC. It codes for CASSFIGGFLETQYF.

This rearrangement joins TRBV27 to TRBJ2-7; 9 bases are a match to TRBD1. The junction had 8 bases not matched to a gene; V was cut back by 5 bases and J by 6 bases. Germline CDR1 reads MNHEY; CDR2 reads SMNVEV (reference sequence). There are 14 residues in the CDR3. The CDR3 DNA reads TGTGCCAGCAGTCTCTACCTGGACAGGGGCGAGCAGTACTTC. Protein product: CASSLYLDRGEQYF.

CDR3 residues: CASSMTPGANVLTF. CDR3 bases: TGTGCCAGTAGTATGACTCCTGGGGCCAACGTCCTGACTTTC. The rearrangement uses TRBV19 and TRBJ2-6, with no clear D. Germline CDR1 reads LNHDA; CDR2 reads SQIVND (reference sequence). CDR3 length: 14 residues. V was trimmed by 3 bases and J by 2 bases, leaving 5 bases between them.